This record covers a single T cell receptor beta chain. Sequencing used immunoSEQ multiplex PCR; TCRdb keeps in-frame clones, though not all of them. The data show approximately 170,000 clones, roughly 90% seen once. These data come from a study of blood T cell repertoires in COVID-19. Study overall: Donors in the United States, Italy and Spain gave samples during acute or convalescent COVID-19.

Among Cohort 3 donors, those recovered had two negative PCRs, clearance, or symptom resolution. The V gene lost 1 base and the J gene lost 2 bases, with 8 bases spanning the gap. The V gene's germline CDR1 is LNHDA and CDR2 SQIVND (reference sequence). The CDR3 spans 15 residues. This chain joins TRBV19 and TRBJ1-4; D not certain. The sequence came from a woman aged 18-35 years who had recovered from COVID-19. The sample taken for sequencing was PBMCs or T cells enriched from blood (not recorded which). The CDR3 spells CASSIVSGTNEKLFF. CDR3 bases: TGTGCCAGTAGTATAGTTTCAGGCACTAATGAAAAACTGTTTTTT.